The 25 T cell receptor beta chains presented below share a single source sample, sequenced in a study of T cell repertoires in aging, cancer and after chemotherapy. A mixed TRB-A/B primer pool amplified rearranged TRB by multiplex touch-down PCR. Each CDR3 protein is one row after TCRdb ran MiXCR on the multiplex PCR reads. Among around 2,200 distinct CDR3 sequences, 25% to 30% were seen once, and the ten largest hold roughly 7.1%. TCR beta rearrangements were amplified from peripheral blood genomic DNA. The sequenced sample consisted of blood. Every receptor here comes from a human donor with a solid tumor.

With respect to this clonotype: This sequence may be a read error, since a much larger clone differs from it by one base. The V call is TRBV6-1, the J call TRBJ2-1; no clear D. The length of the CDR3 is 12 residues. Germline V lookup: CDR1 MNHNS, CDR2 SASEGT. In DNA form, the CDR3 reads TGTGCCAGCAGTACCCAAAGCAATAAGCAGTTCTTC. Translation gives CASSTQSNKQFF.

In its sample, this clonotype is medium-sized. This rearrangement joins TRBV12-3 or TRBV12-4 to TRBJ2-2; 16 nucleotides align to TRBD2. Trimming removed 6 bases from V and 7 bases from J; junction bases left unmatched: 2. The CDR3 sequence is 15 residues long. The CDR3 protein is CASRGTSGRGGELFF. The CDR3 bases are TGTGCCAGCAGGGGGACTAGCGGGAGGGGCGGGGAGCTGTTTTTT.

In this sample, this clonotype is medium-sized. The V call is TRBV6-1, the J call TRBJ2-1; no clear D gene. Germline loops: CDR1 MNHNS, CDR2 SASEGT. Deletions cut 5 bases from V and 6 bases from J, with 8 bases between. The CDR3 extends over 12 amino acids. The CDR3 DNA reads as TGTGCCAGCAGTACCCAAAGCAATGAGCAGTTCTTC. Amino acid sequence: CASSTQSNEQFF.

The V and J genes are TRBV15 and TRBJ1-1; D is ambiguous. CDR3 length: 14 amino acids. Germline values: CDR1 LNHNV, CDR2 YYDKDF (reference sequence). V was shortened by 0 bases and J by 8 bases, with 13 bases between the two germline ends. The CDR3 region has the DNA TGTGCCACCAGCAGAGAGGTGGCAGGAGCAGAAGCTTTCTTT. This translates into CATSREVAGAEAFF.

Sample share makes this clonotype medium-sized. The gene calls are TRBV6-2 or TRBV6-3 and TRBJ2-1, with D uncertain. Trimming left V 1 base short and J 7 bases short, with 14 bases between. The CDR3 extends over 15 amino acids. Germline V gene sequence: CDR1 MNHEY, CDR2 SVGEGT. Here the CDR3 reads CASSYLPDLSNEQFF. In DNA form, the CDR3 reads TGTGCCAGCAGTTACTTGCCGGATCTAAGTAATGAGCAGTTCTTC.

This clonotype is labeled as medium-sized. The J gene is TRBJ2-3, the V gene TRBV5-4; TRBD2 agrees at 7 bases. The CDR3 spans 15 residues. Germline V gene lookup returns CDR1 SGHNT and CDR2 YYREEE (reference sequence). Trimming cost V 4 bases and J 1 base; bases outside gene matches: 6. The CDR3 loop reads CASSPGGTGTDTQYF. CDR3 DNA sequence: TGTGCCAGCAGCCCGGGGGGAACGGGCACAGATACGCAGTATTTT.

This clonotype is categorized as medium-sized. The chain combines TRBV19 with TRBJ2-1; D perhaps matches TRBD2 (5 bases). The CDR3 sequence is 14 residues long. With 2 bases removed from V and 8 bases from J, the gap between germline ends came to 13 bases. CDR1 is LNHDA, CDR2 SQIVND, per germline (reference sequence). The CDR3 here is CASSISPSWDEQFF. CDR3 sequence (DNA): TGTGCCAGTAGTATATCGCCTAGCTGGGATGAGCAGTTCTTC.

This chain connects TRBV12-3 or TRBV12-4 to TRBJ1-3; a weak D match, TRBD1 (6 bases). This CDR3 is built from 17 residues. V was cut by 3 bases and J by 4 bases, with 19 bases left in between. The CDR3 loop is CASSFFSRGGGGNTIYF. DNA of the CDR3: TGTGCCAGCAGTTTCTTCTCTAGAGGGGGTGGCGGAAACACCATATATTTT.

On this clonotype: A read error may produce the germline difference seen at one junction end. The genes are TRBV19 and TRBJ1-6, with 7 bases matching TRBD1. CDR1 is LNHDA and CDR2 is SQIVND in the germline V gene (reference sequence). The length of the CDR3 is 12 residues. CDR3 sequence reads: CTSSDRDSPLHF. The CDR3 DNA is TGTACCAGTAGCGACAGGGATTCACCCCTCCACTTT.

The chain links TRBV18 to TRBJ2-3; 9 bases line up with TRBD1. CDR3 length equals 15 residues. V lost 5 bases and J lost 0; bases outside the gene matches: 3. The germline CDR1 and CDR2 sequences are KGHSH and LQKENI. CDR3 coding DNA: TGTGCCAGCTCATCTGGACAGGGGAGCACAGATACGCAGTATTTT. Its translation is CASSSGQGSTDTQYF.

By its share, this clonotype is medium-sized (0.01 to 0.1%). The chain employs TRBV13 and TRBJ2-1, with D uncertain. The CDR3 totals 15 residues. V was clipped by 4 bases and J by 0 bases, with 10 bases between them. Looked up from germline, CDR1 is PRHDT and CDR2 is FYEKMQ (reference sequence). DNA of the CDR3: TGTGCCAGCAGCTCTGTTAGAAGCTCCTACAATGAGCAGTTCTTC. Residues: CASSSVRSSYNEQFF. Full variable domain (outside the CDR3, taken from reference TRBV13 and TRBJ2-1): AAGVIQSPRHLIKEKRETATLKCYPIPRHDTVYWYQQGPGQDPQFLISFYEKMQSDKGSIPDRFSAQQFSDYHSELNMSSLELGDSALYFCASSSVRSSYNEQFFGPGTRLTVL.

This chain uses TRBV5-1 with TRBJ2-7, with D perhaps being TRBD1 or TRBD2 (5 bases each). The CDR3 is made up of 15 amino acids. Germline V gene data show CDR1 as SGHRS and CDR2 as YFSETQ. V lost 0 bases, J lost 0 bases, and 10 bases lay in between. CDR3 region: CASSLAGTRSYEQYF. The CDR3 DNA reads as TGCGCCAGCAGCTTGGCAGGGACCCGCTCCTACGAGCAGTACTTC.

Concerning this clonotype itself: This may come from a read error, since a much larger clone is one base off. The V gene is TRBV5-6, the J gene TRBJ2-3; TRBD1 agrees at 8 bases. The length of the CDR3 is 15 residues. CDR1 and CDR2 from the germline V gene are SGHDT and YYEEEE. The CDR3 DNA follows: TGTGCCAGCAGATTGGCGACAGGGGGCACAGATACGCAGTATTTT. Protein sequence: CASRLATGGTDTQYF.

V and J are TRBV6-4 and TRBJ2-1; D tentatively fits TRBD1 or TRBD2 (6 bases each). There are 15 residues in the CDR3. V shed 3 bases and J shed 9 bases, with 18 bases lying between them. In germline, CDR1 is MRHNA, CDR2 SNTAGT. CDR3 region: CASSEGGTFGGEQFF. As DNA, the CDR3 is TGTGCCAGCAGTGAGGGCGGGACATTTGGTGGTGAGCAGTTCTTC.

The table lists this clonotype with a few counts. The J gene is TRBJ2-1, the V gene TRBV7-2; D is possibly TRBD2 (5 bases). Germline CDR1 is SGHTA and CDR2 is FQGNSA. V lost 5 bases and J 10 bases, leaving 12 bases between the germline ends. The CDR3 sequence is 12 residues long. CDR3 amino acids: CASSTLGKEQFF. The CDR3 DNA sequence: TGTGCCAGCAGCACACTAGGGAAAGAGCAGTTCTTC.

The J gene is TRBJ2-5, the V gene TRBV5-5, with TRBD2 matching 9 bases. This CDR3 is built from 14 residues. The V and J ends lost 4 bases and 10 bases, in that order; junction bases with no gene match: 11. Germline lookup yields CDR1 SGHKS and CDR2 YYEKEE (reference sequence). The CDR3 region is CASSPRLAAPGQYF. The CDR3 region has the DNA TGTGCCAGCAGCCCAAGACTAGCGGCCCCAGGCCAGTACTTC.

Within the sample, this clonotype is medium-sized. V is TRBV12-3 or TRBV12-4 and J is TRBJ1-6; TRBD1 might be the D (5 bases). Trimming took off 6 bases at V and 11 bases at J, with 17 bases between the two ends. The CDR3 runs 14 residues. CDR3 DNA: TGTGCCAGCAGCTTGACACGGGGCTGGACACCCCTCCACTTT. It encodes CASSLTRGWTPLHF.

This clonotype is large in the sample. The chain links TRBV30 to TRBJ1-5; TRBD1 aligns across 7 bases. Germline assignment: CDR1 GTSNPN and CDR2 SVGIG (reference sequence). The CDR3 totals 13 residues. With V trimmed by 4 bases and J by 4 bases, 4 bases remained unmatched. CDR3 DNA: TGTGCCTGGAACAGGGGTCCTAATCAGCCCCAGCATTTT. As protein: CAWNRGPNQPQHF.

As DNA, the CDR3 is TGTGCCAGCAGTTACCCGGGGTCGACAGGGGGCGCAGATACGCAGTATTTT. It codes for CASSYPGSTGGADTQYF. This chain connects TRBV6-6 to TRBJ2-3, with 10 bases identical to TRBD1. Unmatched junction bases numbered 9, after V lost 2 bases and J lost 4 bases. CDR1 and CDR2 (germline): MNHNY, SVGAGI (reference sequence). There are 17 residues in the CDR3.

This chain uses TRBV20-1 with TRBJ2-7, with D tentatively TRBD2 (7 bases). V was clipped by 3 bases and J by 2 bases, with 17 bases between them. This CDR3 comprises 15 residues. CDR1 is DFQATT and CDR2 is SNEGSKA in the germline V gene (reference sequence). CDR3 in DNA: TGCAGTGCTAGGAGGGGGGGCGACCGCGCCTACGAGCAGTACTTC. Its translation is CSARRGGDRAYEQYF.

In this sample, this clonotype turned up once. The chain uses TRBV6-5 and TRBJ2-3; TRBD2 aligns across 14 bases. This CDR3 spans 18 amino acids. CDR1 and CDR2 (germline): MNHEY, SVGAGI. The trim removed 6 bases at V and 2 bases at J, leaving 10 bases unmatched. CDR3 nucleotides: TGTGCCAGCAGATCCGGGACTAGCGGGGGTGGCCACACAGATACGCAGTATTTT. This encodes CASRSGTSGGGHTDTQYF.

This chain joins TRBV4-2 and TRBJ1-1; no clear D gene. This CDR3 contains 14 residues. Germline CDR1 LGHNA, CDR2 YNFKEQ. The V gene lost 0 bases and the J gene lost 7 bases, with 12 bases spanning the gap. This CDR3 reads CASSQDLRGVEAFF. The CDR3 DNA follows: TGTGCCAGCAGCCAAGATCTTAGAGGAGTTGAAGCTTTCTTT.

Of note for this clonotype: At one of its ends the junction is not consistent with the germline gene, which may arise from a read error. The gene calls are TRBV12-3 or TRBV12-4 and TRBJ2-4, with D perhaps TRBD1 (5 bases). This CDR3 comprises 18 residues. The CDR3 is CASSLGTTGRGAKNIKYF. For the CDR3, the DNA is TGTGCCAGCAGTTTAGGGACGACGGGTCGTGGGGCCAAAAACATTAAGTACTTC.

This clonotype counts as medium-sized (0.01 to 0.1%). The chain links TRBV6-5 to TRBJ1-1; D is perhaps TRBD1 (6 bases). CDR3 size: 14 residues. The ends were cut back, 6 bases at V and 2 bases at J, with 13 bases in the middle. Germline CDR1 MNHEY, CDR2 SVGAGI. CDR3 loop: CASSRGTPNTEAFF. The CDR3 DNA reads TGTGCCAGCAGCCGAGGGACACCAAACACTGAAGCTTTCTTT.

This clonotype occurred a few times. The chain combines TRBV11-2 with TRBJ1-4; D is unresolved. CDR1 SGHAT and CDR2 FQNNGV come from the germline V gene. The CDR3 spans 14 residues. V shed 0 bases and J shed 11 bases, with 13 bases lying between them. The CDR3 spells CASSLEPTSRKLFF. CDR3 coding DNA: TGTGCCAGCAGCTTAGAACCCACAAGCCGTAAACTGTTTTTT.